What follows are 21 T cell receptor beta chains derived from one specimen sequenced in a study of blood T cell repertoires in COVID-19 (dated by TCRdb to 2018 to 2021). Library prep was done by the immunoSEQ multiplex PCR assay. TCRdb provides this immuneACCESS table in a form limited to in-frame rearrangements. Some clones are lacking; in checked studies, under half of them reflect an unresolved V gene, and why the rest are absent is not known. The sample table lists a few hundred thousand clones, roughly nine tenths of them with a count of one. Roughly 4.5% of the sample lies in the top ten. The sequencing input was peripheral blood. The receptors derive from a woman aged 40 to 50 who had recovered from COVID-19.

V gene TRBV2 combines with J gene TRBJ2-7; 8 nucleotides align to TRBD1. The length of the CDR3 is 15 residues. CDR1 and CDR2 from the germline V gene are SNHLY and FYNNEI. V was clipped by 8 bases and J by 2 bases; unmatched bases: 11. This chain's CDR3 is CASRRQGATTYEQYF. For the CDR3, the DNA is TGTGCCAGCCGGCGGCAGGGGGCCACTACCTACGAGCAGTACTTC. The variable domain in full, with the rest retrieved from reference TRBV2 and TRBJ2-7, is EPEVTQTPSHQVTQMGQEVILRCVPISNHLYFYWYRQILGQKVEFLVSFYNNEISEKSEIFDDQFSVERPDGSNFTLKIRSTKLEDSAMYFCASRRQGATTYEQYFGPGTRLTVT.

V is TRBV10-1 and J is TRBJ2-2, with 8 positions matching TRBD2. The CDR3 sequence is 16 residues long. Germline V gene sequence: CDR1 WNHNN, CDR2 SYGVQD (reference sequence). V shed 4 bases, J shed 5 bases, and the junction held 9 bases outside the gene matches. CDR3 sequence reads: CASSGSGGRGTGELFF. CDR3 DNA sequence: TGCGCCAGCAGTGGTTCGGGGGGGCGCGGTACCGGGGAGCTGTTTTTT.

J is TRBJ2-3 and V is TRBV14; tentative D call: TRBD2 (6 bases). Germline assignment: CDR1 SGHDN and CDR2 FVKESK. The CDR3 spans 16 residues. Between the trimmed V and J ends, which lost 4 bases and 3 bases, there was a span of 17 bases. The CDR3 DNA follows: TGTGCCAGCAGCCGGAGGGCGATAGCGGTAACAGATACGCAGTATTTT. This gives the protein CASSRRAIAVTDTQYF.

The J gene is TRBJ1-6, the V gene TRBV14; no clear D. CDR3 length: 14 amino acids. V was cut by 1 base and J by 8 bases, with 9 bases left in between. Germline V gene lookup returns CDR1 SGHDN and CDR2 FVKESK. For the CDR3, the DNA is TGTGCCAGCAGCCAAGTAGAGAATTATTCACCCCTCCACTTT. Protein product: CASSQVENYSPLHF.

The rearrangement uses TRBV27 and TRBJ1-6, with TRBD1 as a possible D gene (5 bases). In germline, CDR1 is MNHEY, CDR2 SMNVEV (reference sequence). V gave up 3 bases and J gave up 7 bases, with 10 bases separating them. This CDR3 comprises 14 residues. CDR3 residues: CASSFRGNNSPLHF. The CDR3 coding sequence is TGTGCCAGCAGTTTTAGGGGAAACAATTCACCCCTCCACTTT.

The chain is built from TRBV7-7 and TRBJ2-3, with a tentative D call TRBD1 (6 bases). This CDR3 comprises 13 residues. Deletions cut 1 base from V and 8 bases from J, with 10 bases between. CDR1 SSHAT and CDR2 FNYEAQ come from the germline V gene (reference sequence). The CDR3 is CASSLEVGGTQYF. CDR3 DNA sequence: TGTGCCAGCAGCTTAGAAGTAGGGGGTACGCAGTATTTT.

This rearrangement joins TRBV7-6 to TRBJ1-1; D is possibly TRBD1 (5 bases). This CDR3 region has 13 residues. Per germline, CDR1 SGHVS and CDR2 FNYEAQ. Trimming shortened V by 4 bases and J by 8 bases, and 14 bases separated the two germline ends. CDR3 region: CASSYERGREAFF. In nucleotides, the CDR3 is TGTGCCAGCAGCTACGAAAGGGGTAGAGAAGCTTTCTTT.

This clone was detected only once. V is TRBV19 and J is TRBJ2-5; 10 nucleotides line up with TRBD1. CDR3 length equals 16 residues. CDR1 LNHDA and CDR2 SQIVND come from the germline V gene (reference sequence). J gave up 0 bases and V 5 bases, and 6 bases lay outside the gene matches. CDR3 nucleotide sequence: TGTGCCAGTAGTTTACGGACAGGGGGATACCAAGAGACCCAGTACTTC. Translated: CASSLRTGGYQETQYF.

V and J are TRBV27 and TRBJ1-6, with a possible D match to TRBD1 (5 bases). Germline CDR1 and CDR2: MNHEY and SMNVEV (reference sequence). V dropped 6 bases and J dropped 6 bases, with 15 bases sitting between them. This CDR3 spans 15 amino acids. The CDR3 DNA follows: TGTGCCAGCAGAAAACAGGAGCTCCTTAATTCACCCCTCCACTTT. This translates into CASRKQELLNSPLHF.

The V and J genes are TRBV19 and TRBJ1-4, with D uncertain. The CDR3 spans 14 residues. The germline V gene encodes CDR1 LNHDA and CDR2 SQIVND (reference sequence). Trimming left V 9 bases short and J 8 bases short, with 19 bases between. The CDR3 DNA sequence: TGTGCCAGCCACCTCGGAGACCTTGGGGAAAAACTGTTTTTT. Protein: CASHLGDLGEKLFF.

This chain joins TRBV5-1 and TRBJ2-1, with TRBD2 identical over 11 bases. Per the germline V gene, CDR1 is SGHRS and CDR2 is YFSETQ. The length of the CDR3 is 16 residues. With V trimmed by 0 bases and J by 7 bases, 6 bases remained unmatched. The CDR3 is CASSLEASGGLNEQFF. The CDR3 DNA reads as TGCGCCAGCAGCTTGGAAGCTAGCGGGGGGCTTAATGAGCAGTTCTTC.

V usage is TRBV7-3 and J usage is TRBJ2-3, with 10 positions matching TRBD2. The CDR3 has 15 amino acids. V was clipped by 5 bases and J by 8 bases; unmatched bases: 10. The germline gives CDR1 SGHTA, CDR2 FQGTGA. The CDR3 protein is CASSKSGGAISTQYF. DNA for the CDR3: TGTGCCAGCAGCAAAAGCGGGGGGGCCATCAGTACGCAGTATTTT.

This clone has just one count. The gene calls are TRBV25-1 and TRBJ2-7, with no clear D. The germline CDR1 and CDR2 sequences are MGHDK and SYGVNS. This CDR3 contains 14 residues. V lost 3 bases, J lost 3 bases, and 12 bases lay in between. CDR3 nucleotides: TGTGCCAGCAGTGATAGTCGGAGTCTCTACGAGCAGTACTTC. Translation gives CASSDSRSLYEQYF.

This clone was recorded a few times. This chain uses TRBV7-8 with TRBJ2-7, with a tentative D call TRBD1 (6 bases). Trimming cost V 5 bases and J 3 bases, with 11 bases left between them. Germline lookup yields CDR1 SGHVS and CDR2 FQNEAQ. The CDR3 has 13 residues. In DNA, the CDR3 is TGTGCCAGCAGCCGTACAGGGTTCTACGAGCAGTACGTC. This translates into CASSRTGFYEQYV.

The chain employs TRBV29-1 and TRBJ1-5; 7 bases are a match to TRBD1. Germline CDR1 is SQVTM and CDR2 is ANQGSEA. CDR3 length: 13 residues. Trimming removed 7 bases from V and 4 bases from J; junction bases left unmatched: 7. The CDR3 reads CSAGTAENQPQHF. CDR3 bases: TGCAGCGCCGGGACAGCGGAAAATCAGCCCCAGCATTTT.

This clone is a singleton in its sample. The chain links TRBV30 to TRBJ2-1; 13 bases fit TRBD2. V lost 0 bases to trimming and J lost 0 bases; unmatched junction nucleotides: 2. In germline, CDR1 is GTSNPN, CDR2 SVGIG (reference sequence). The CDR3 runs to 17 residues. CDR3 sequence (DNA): TGTGCCTGGAGTGTTGGGACTAGCGGGACCTCCTACAATGAGCAGTTCTTC. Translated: CAWSVGTSGTSYNEQFF. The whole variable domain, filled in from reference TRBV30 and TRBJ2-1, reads SQTIHQWPATLVQPVGSPLSLECTVEGTSNPNLYWYRQAAGRGLQLLFYSVGIGQISSEVPQNLSASRPQDRQFILSSKKLLLSDSGFYLCAWSVGTSGTSYNEQFFGPGTRLTVL.

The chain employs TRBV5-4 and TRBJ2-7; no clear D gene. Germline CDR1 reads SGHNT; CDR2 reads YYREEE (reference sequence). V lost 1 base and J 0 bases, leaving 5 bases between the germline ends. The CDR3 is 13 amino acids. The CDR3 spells CASSLTSSYEQYF. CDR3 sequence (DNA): TGTGCCAGCAGCTTGACATCCTCCTACGAGCAGTACTTC.

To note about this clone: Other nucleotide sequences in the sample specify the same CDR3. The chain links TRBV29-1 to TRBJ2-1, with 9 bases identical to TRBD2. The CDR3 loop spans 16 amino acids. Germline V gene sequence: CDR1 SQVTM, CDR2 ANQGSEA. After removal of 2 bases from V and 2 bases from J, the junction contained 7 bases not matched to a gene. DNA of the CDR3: TGCAGCGTTGAATCAGTTAGCGGGAGTGCCTACAATGAGCAGTTCTTC. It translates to CSVESVSGSAYNEQFF.

The CDR3 here is CASSPGQGALAEAFF. The CDR3 bases are TGTGCCAGCAGCCCTGGACAGGGGGCGTTGGCTGAAGCTTTCTTT. The V call is TRBV7-9, the J call TRBJ1-1, with 11 nucleotides matching TRBD1. V lost 5 bases to trimming and J lost 6 bases; unmatched junction nucleotides: 8. Germline V gene lookup returns CDR1 SEHNR and CDR2 FQNEAQ (reference sequence). This CDR3 is 15 amino acids long. Filled out from reference TRBV7-9 and TRBJ1-1, the complete variable domain reads DTGVSQNPRHKITKRGQNVTFRCDPISEHNRLYWYRQTLGQGPEFLTYFQNEAQLEKSRLLSDRFSAERPKGSFSTLEIQRTEQGDSAMYLCASSPGQGALAEAFFGQGTRLTVV.

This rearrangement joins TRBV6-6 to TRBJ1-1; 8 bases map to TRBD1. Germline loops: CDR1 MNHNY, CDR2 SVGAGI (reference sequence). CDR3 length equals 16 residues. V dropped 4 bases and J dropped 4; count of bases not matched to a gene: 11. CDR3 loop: CASSSSMDREGTEAFF. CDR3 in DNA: TGTGCCAGCAGTTCTTCCATGGACAGGGAGGGCACTGAAGCTTTCTTT.

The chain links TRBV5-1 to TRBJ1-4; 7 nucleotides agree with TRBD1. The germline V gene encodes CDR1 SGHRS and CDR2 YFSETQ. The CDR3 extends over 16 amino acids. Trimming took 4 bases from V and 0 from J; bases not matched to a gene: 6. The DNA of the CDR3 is TGCGCCAGCAGCGTCACAGGGGACCCAACTAATGAAAAACTGTTTTTT. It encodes CASSVTGDPTNEKLFF.